These T cell receptor beta chains were read from a single sample in a study of cytomegalovirus exposure and HLA in healthy donors. Clones were read by immunoSEQ multiplex PCR, and TCRdb kept only the in-frame ones, dropping some. The sample lists 55,000 to 75,000 clones; approximately 94% were seen once. Sequenced material: PBMCs. Source of these receptors: a man between 18 and 29 years old in good health and CMV-seropositive. The CDR3 runs from the conserved cysteine through the conserved F or W. Fields, in order: clone size, D gene, CDR3 length, V gene, CDR3 protein. D genes are given only for firm matches. Clone size is given for some rows only: seen once, a few or many times, or a class if the clone is expanded.

abundance: NA
d_gene: TRBD2
len: 13
v_gene: TRBV6-5
CDR3aa: CATSGTSVETQYF

abundance: NA
d_gene: TRBD2
len: 16
v_gene: TRBV6-5
CDR3aa: CASSYKGLADTDTQYF

abundance: NA
d_gene: NA
len: 15
v_gene: TRBV7-2
CDR3aa: CASAPTVQRSGGAFF

abundance: NA
d_gene: TRBD1
len: 17
v_gene: TRBV19
CDR3aa: CASSARGWTGLVTEQYF

abundance: NA
d_gene: NA
len: 13
v_gene: TRBV6-5
CDR3aa: CASSYRSHRELFF

abundance: once
d_gene: NA
len: 17
v_gene: TRBV7-7
CDR3aa: CASSPKTVSSGANVLTF

abundance: NA
d_gene: NA
len: 12
v_gene: TRBV6-5
CDR3aa: CASRQGDKTQYF

abundance: NA
d_gene: TRBD1
len: 18
v_gene: TRBV15
CDR3aa: CATSRGWPGTATNYGYTF

abundance: once
d_gene: NA
len: 12
v_gene: TRBV11-3
CDR3aa: CASSVQAGELFF

abundance: few
d_gene: NA
len: 16
v_gene: TRBV5-6
CDR3aa: CASSWEGESSGNTIYF

abundance: NA
d_gene: NA
len: 15
v_gene: TRBV5-1
CDR3aa: CASSLAGGAGNTIYF

abundance: NA
d_gene: TRBD2
len: 15
v_gene: TRBV6-1
CDR3aa: CASSDSAGGFETQYF

abundance: once
d_gene: NA
len: 15
v_gene: TRBV7-2
CDR3aa: CASSRVEAGVDGYTF

abundance: NA
d_gene: NA
len: 13
v_gene: TRBV4-1
CDR3aa: CASSRGPNTEAFF

abundance: NA
d_gene: NA
len: 16
v_gene: TRBV19
CDR3aa: CASTHLREGGNQPQHF

abundance: NA
d_gene: NA
len: 18
v_gene: TRBV12-2
CDR3aa: CASRLARDRDPSRQPQHF

abundance: NA
d_gene: TRBD1
len: 15
v_gene: TRBV27
CDR3aa: CASSSDRAWGNEQFF

abundance: NA
d_gene: TRBD2
len: 18
v_gene: TRBV19
CDR3aa: CASSRGLAADSNTGELFF

abundance: NA
d_gene: TRBD1
len: 17
v_gene: TRBV10-3
CDR3aa: CAIRIRDRGGTNYGYTF

abundance: NA
d_gene: TRBD1
len: 17
v_gene: TRBV7-7
CDR3aa: CASSPQAGGRFNEKLFF

abundance: NA
d_gene: NA
len: 14
v_gene: TRBV4-1
CDR3aa: CASSQDGGSYEQYF

abundance: once
d_gene: NA
len: 15
v_gene: TRBV11-2
CDR3aa: CASSLVWTTQETQYF

abundance: NA
d_gene: TRBD2
len: 14
v_gene: TRBV5-1
CDR3aa: CASSPGGETDTQYF

abundance: NA
d_gene: NA
len: 15
v_gene: TRBV5-1
CDR3aa: CASSLRTENTGELFF

abundance: NA
d_gene: NA
len: 15
v_gene: TRBV19
CDR3aa: CASSIWGEMNQPQHF

abundance: many
d_gene: NA
len: 15
v_gene: TRBV30
CDR3aa: CAWSVFRGGGYGYTF

abundance: NA
d_gene: TRBD2
len: 14
v_gene: TRBV6-5
CDR3aa: CASSYAGPGGEQYF

abundance: once
d_gene: NA
len: 15
v_gene: TRBV19
CDR3aa: CASSIGSTGGYEQYF

abundance: NA
d_gene: TRBD2
len: 12
v_gene: TRBV11-3
CDR3aa: CASSLAGGEEYF

abundance: NA
d_gene: NA
len: 15
v_gene: TRBV7-9
CDR3aa: CASSLAGGAPETQYF

abundance: NA
d_gene: TRBD2
len: 15
v_gene: TRBV18
CDR3aa: CASSRSGGSQETQYF

abundance: NA
d_gene: NA
len: 13
v_gene: TRBV6-4
CDR3aa: CASSEGGGSPLHF

abundance: NA
d_gene: TRBD1
len: 15
v_gene: TRBV15
CDR3aa: CATSEGQVMNTEAFF

abundance: NA
d_gene: TRBD2
len: 15
v_gene: TRBV5-1
CDR3aa: CASSLAGGRGDEQYF

abundance: NA
d_gene: NA
len: 13
v_gene: TRBV18
CDR3aa: CASSPPGRNEQFF

abundance: NA
d_gene: TRBD2
len: 16
v_gene: TRBV5-1
CDR3aa: CASSRTSGGLQETQYF

abundance: NA
d_gene: TRBD2
len: 15
v_gene: TRBV10-2
CDR3aa: CASSEPGTSGYEQYF

abundance: NA
d_gene: NA
len: 14
v_gene: TRBV4-1
CDR3aa: CASSLDRKNTEAFF

abundance: NA
d_gene: NA
len: 12
v_gene: TRBV25-1
CDR3aa: CASSPQEEKLFF

abundance: NA
d_gene: TRBD1
len: 15
v_gene: TRBV5-8
CDR3aa: CASSYRGPNTGELFF

abundance: NA
d_gene: TRBD1
len: 17
v_gene: TRBV7-8
CDR3aa: CASRRHDRGRKDNEQFF

abundance: NA
d_gene: TRBD2
len: 14
v_gene: TRBV4-1
CDR3aa: CASSQVGGGGEQYF

abundance: NA
d_gene: NA
len: 13
v_gene: TRBV9
CDR3aa: CASSVASGEKLFF

abundance: NA
d_gene: NA
len: 13
v_gene: TRBV6-5
CDR3aa: CASRTQGTYGYTF

abundance: NA
d_gene: TRBD2
len: 15
v_gene: TRBV5-1
CDR3aa: CASSRGEGYTGELFF

abundance: NA
d_gene: TRBD1
len: 15
v_gene: TRBV9
CDR3aa: CASSVGQGSTDTQYF

abundance: NA
d_gene: TRBD2
len: 17
v_gene: TRBV19
CDR3aa: CASSKRLAGDYYNEQFF

abundance: NA
d_gene: NA
len: 14
v_gene: TRBV14
CDR3aa: CASSQAHLNVGYTF